This passage covers 2 T cell receptor beta chains from one sample sequenced in a study of blood T cell repertoires in COVID-19. The method was immunoSEQ multiplex PCR; TCRdb's version includes in-frame clones alone and lacks a portion of them. The sample holds 80,000 or so clones, 81% seen once. Source material: peripheral blood. These TCRs come from a man older than 75 with acute or convalescent COVID-19.

V and J are TRBV29-1 and TRBJ2-1; D unclear. The CDR3 length is 13 residues. Germline CDR1 is SQVTM and CDR2 is ANQGSEA. V lost 3 bases to trimming and J lost 2 bases, with 8 bases between them. CDR3 loop: CSVDALPYNEQFF. CDR3 coding DNA: TGCAGCGTTGATGCACTGCCCTACAATGAGCAGTTCTTC.

The CDR3 spells CAWSVGTTTYNEQFF. The CDR3 DNA reads as TGTGCCTGGAGTGTAGGGACTACTACCTACAATGAGCAGTTCTTC. The gene calls are TRBV30 and TRBJ2-1; 7 positions agree with TRBD2. CDR3 size: 15 residues. CDR1 GTSNPN and CDR2 SVGIG come from the germline V gene (reference sequence). V lost 0 bases, J lost 2 bases, and 4 bases stayed unmatched.